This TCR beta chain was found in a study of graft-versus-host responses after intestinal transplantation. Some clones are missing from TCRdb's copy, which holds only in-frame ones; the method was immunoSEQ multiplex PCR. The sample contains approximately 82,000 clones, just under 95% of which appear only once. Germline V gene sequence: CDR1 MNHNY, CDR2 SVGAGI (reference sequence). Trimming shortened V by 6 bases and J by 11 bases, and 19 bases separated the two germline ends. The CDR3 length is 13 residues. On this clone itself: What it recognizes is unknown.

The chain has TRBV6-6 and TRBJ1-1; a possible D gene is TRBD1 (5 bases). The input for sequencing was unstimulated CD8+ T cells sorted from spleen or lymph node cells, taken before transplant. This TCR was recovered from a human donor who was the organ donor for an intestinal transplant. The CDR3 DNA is TGTGCCAGCAGCTCCAAAAGGGACTCTCGGGCTTTCTTT. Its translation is CASSSKRDSRAFF.